The present TCR beta chain was sequenced within a study of shared clonotypes between healthy human individuals. The CDR3 has 15 amino acids. Germline lookup yields CDR1 SGHTA and CDR2 FQGNSA. In the case of this clone: A far larger clone is off by one base, so a read error is likely. The identical CDR3 is also encoded by other nucleotide sequences in the sample.

The data were produced by immunoSEQ multiplex PCR, yet TCRdb's version contains in-frame clones alone and is incomplete. This sample has about 1.1 million clones, with about 72% found just once. This clonotype originated in a man aged 18 to 29 in good health. Some clones in this sample may be carry-over from other donors' samples. This sequence joins TRBV7-2 and TRBJ2-3, with D perhaps TRBD2 (6 bases). The sequencing sample was made of memory CD4+ T cells from PBMCs. Subset of the sample: CD45RA-negative fraction. DNA for the CDR3: TGTGCCAGCAGTTTAGCGGCGGGGAGGAGAGATACGCAGTATTTT. It specifies CASSLAAGRRDTQYF.